This entry lists 11 T cell receptor beta chains sequenced from one sample in a study of T-cell reconstitution after alpha-beta-depleted transplantation in children. The authors prepared the TCRbeta library with unique molecular identifiers. Each CDR3 protein is one row after TCRdb ran MiXCR on the PCR reads. The data contain fewer than 450,000 distinct CDR3 sequences, around 16% of them singletons. Sequenced material: PBMCs, mostly from graft donor cells, taken 360 days after TCRalphabeta/CD19-depleted stem cell transplant. The origin of the receptors is a male patient between 2 and 15 years old who had a stem cell transplant for acute lymphoblastic leukemia, so the T cells may come from the graft donor.

V gene TRBV5-1 combines with J gene TRBJ2-5, with 8 bases identical to TRBD2. The CDR3 extends over 16 amino acids. The germline gives CDR1 SGHRS, CDR2 YFSETQ. V lost 2 bases to trimming and J lost 0 bases; unmatched junction nucleotides: 6. This CDR3 reads CASSLGAGVHQETQYF. CDR3 nucleotide sequence: TGCGCCAGCAGCTTAGGAGCGGGAGTTCACCAAGAGACCCAGTACTTC.

This clonotype was found many times. The chain recombines TRBV19 with TRBJ2-2; D remains unclear. Trimming stripped 5 bases from V and 7 bases from J, with 8 bases between. CDR1 LNHDA and CDR2 SQIVND come from the germline V gene (reference sequence). The CDR3 contains 12 residues. CDR3: CASSSPGGELFF. CDR3 DNA sequence: TGTGCCAGTAGTTCCCCAGGCGGGGAGCTGTTTTTT.

This chain connects TRBV4-3 to TRBJ2-7; D gene ambiguous. The germline CDR1 and CDR2 sequences are LGHNA and YSLEER. The CDR3 length is 16 residues. V was shortened by 0 bases and J by 2 bases, with 14 bases between the two germline ends. As DNA, the CDR3 is TGCGCCAGCAGCCAAGATGTAACCGGGTTCCCCTACGAGCAGTACTTC. Translated: CASSQDVTGFPYEQYF.

The V gene is TRBV6-2 or TRBV6-3, the J gene TRBJ2-5; perhaps TRBD2 as D (6 bases). Between the trimmed V and J ends, which lost 4 bases and 7 bases, there was a span of 16 bases. Germline values: CDR1 MNHEY, CDR2 SVGEGT. The CDR3 is made up of 14 amino acids. CDR3 sequence reads: CASSSGTVVRTQYF. As DNA, the CDR3 is TGTGCCAGCAGTTCCGGGACTGTCGTAAGGACCCAGTACTTC.

The J gene is TRBJ2-1, the V gene TRBV7-9; TRBD1 matches 11 bases. Germline V gene lookup returns CDR1 SEHNR and CDR2 FQNEAQ (reference sequence). CDR3 length equals 14 residues. V was clipped by 5 bases and J by 8 bases; unmatched bases: 5. The CDR3: CASSRTGGGYEQFF. DNA of the CDR3: TGTGCCAGCAGCCGGACAGGGGGCGGTTATGAGCAGTTCTTC.

This clonotype has only a few counts. CDR3 loop: CASSPPINQVAFF. CDR3 sequence (DNA): TGTGCCAGCAGCCCACCCATCAACCAAGTAGCTTTCTTT. The chain couples TRBV7-2 to TRBJ1-1; D ambiguous. There are 13 residues in the CDR3. The germline CDR1 and CDR2 sequences are SGHTA and FQGNSA. V lost 5 bases to trimming and J lost 10 bases, with 17 bases between them.

This chain uses TRBV12-3 or TRBV12-4 with TRBJ2-7; a weak D match, TRBD2 (6 bases). V was pared by 3 bases and J by 3 bases, with 15 bases between. This CDR3 has 15 amino acids. CDR3 residues: CASSLTGGEGYEQYF. DNA for the CDR3: TGTGCCAGCAGTTTGACCGGAGGGGAAGGCTACGAGCAGTACTTC.

The table lists this clonotype with a few counts. The chain carries TRBV6-2 or TRBV6-3 and TRBJ1-1, with D maybe TRBD1 (6 bases). Trimming took off 0 bases at V and 6 bases at J, with 17 bases between the two ends. The germline gives CDR1 MNHEY, CDR2 SVGEGT. This CDR3 spans 16 amino acids. CDR3 sequence (DNA): TGTGCCAGCAGTTACTCTGTTCAAACGTCAGGGGCTGAAGCTTTCTTT. This gives the protein CASSYSVQTSGAEAFF.

V usage is TRBV29-1 and J usage is TRBJ2-1; D not certain. Germline V gene sequence: CDR1 SQVTM, CDR2 ANQGSEA. This CDR3 region has 11 residues. V shed 5 bases and J shed 4 bases, with 6 bases lying between them. The CDR3 here is CSVTEYNEQFF. CDR3 in DNA: TGCAGCGTTACAGAGTACAATGAGCAGTTCTTC.

The V call is TRBV14, the J call TRBJ1-5; unclear D gene. CDR1 is SGHDN, CDR2 FVKESK, per germline. CDR3 length equals 13 residues. With 1 base removed from V and 5 bases from J, the gap between germline ends came to 6 bases. In DNA, the CDR3 is TGTGCCAGCAGCCAAGCCCTTTATCAGCCCCAGCATTTT. Its translation: CASSQALYQPQHF.

This clonotype was counted a few times. The J gene is TRBJ2-7, the V gene TRBV28, with 7 bases identical to TRBD1. V lost 8 bases to trimming and J lost 7 bases; unmatched junction nucleotides: 17. From germline, CDR1 is MDHEN and CDR2 SYDVKM. The length of the CDR3 is 15 residues. CDR3 coding DNA: TGTGCCAGCGTTCGGGGACAGCAACTATTTGGAGAGCAGTACTTC. This encodes CASVRGQQLFGEQYF.